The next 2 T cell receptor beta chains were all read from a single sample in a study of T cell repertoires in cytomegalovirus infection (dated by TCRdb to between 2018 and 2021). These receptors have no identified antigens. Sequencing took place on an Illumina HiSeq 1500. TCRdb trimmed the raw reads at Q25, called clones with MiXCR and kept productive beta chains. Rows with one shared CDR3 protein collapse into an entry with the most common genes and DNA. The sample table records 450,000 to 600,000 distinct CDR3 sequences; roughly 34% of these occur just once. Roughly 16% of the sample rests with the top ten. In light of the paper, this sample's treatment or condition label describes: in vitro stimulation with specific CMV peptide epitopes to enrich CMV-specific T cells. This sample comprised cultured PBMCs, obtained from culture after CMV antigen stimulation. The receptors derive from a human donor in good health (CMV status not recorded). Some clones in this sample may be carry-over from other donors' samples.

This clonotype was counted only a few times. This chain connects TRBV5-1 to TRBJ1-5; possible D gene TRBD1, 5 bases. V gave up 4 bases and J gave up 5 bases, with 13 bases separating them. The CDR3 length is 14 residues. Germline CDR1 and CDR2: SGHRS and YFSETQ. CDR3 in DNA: TGCGCCAGCAGCGCTCAGGGTATTGATCAGCCCCAGCATTTT. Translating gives CASSAQGIDQPQHF.

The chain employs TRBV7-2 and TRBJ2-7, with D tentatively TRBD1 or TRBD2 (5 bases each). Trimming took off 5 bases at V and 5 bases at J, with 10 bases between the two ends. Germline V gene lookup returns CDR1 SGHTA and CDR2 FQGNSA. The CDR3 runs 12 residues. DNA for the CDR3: TGTGCCAGCAGCCGGGACCACCACGAGCAGTACTTC. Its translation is CASSRDHHEQYF.